This paragraph reports one T cell receptor beta chain. Antigen specificity is unknown. Constant-segment-primed 5'RACE gave TCR alpha and TCR beta cDNA libraries with sample barcodes and UMIs. TCRdb re-analysed the 5' RACE reads in MiXCR, keeping a single row per CDR3 protein. The sample has some 180,000 distinct CDR3 sequences, roughly 18% seen once. This entry is derived from a study of T-cell memory formation after mild COVID-19. Overall study results and limits: The main location of contracting CD4+ clones was CM and EM, and that of contracting CD8+ clones was EMRA. There were some responding clones in pre-infection memory, which suggested that cross-reactive memory had joined.

Germline V gene sequence: CDR1 MGHRA, CDR2 YSYEKL. The CDR3 runs to 14 residues. V lost 5 bases and J lost 2; bases outside the gene matches: 5. The receptor was isolated from a man aged 18 to 29 who had mild COVID-19 (a few samples of this study predate the infection). Cell type and time point are not known. The chain combines TRBV4-1 with TRBJ2-5; 7 positions match TRBD2. Sequencing was done on a sample of PBMCs or a T cell subset sorted from them (not recorded which). In DNA form, the CDR3 reads TGCGCCAGCAGCGGGACTACGGGGCAAGAGACCCAGTACTTC. Protein: CASSGTTGQETQYF.